This is a list of T cell receptor beta chains from one sample in a study of T cells in Graves' hyperthyroidism and ophthalmopathy. TCRdb processed the multiplex PCR reads anew with MiXCR; each CDR3 protein has one entry. The data contain roughly 640,000 distinct CDR3 sequences, 15% to 20% of them singletons. The specimen sequenced was blood. Every receptor here comes from a woman aged 40-49 years with Graves' ophthalmopathy. Each CDR3 is given with its conserved first and last residue. The order of the fields is V gene, clone size, J gene, D gene, CDR3 DNA, CDR3 protein. D genes are given only for firm matches. The size field is filled for only some rows; it gives once, few, many or a size class.

v_call: TRBV5-1
clone_size: many
j_call: TRBJ1-2
d_call: -
cdr3_nt: TGCGCCAGCAGCATTTCGGTTGGGTCCTCCTATGGCTACACCTTC
cdr3_aa: CASSISVGSSYGYTF

v_call: TRBV10-3
clone_size: many
j_call: TRBJ2-3
d_call: -
cdr3_nt: TGTGCCATCAGGCGAGGGCTGGAGGGAGATACGCAGTATTTT
cdr3_aa: CAIRRGLEGDTQYF

v_call: TRBV7-8
clone_size: many
j_call: TRBJ2-1
d_call: TRBD2
cdr3_nt: TGTGCCAGCAGCTTAGAGCGGGGGGGCCCGAATGAGCAGTTCTTC
cdr3_aa: CASSLERGGPNEQFF

v_call: TRBV9
clone_size: few
j_call: TRBJ2-1
d_call: TRBD2
cdr3_nt: TGTGCCAGCAGGTCCGAGACTAGCGGCAACAATGAGCAGTTCTTC
cdr3_aa: CASRSETSGNNEQFF

v_call: TRBV6-1
clone_size: many
j_call: TRBJ2-7
d_call: -
cdr3_nt: TGTGCCAGCAGTGAAAAGGCAGGGGCTGAAGTCAACGAGCAGTACTTC
cdr3_aa: CASSEKAGAEVNEQYF

v_call: TRBV5-1
clone_size: many
j_call: TRBJ2-3
d_call: -
cdr3_nt: TGCGCCAGCAACGAACCCCCCGATGCAGATACGCAGTATTTT
cdr3_aa: CASNEPPDADTQYF

v_call: TRBV11-1
clone_size: many
j_call: TRBJ1-1
d_call: -
cdr3_nt: TGTGCCAGCAGCTTCACAGGGCCGGACACTGAAGCTTTCTTT
cdr3_aa: CASSFTGPDTEAFF

v_call: TRBV20-1
clone_size: many
j_call: TRBJ1-2
d_call: -
cdr3_nt: TGCAGTGCTTCGGACCTGCAGTATGGCTACACCTTC
cdr3_aa: CSASDLQYGYTF

v_call: TRBV18
clone_size: many
j_call: TRBJ1-5
d_call: TRBD1
cdr3_nt: TGTGCCAGCTCACCCGGGACAGGAGGGGGCAATCAGCCCCAGCATTTT
cdr3_aa: CASSPGTGGGNQPQHF

v_call: TRBV6-5
clone_size: few
j_call: TRBJ1-1
d_call: -
cdr3_nt: TGTGCCAGCAGTTACTCTTTCCCCGGGACAAGCTTTGGCAACACTGAAGCTTTCTTT
cdr3_aa: CASSYSFPGTSFGNTEAFF

v_call: TRBV20-1
clone_size: many
j_call: TRBJ2-5
d_call: TRBD2
cdr3_nt: TGCAGTGCTATCCCTCTTGCTGGCGGGGGTAGGGAGACCCAGTACTTC
cdr3_aa: CSAIPLAGGGRETQYF

v_call: TRBV24-1
clone_size: -
j_call: TRBJ2-5
d_call: -
cdr3_nt: TGTGCCACCAGTTCTAGGGGAGGCTGGGAAAAGACCCAGTACTTC
cdr3_aa: CATSSRGGWEKTQYF

v_call: TRBV18
clone_size: many
j_call: TRBJ2-1
d_call: -
cdr3_nt: TGTGCCAGCTCACCTCGACAGATCTACAATGAGCAGTTCTTC
cdr3_aa: CASSPRQIYNEQFF

v_call: TRBV28
clone_size: many
j_call: TRBJ2-1
d_call: TRBD1
cdr3_nt: TGTGCCAGCAGTGCTACCACAGGGGGCTACAATGAGCAGTTCTTC
cdr3_aa: CASSATTGGYNEQFF

v_call: TRBV12-3/TRBV12-4
clone_size: many
j_call: TRBJ2-4
d_call: TRBD1
cdr3_nt: TGTGCCAGCAGCCGGACAGGGGAGGGAAACATTCAGTACTTC
cdr3_aa: CASSRTGEGNIQYF

v_call: TRBV5-1
clone_size: once
j_call: TRBJ2-2
d_call: TRBD1
cdr3_nt: TGCGCCAGCAGCTTGAGGACAGGGGGCGCCGGGGAGCTGTTTTTT
cdr3_aa: CASSLRTGGAGELFF

v_call: TRBV2
clone_size: -
j_call: TRBJ2-1
d_call: TRBD2
cdr3_nt: TGTGCCAGCAGGAGCGGGGGGGCCTACAATGAGCAGTTCTTC
cdr3_aa: CASRSGGAYNEQFF

v_call: TRBV12-3/TRBV12-4
clone_size: -
j_call: TRBJ1-5
d_call: -
cdr3_nt: TGTGCCAGCAGTCTAGAGGCTAGCAATCAGCCCCAGCATTTT
cdr3_aa: CASSLEASNQPQHF

v_call: TRBV28
clone_size: many
j_call: TRBJ2-7
d_call: -
cdr3_nt: TGTGCCAGCAGTTCCCTTAGCGGCGGGTTGACCTACGAGCAGTACTTC
cdr3_aa: CASSSLSGGLTYEQYF

v_call: TRBV11-2
clone_size: many
j_call: TRBJ2-5
d_call: TRBD2
cdr3_nt: TGTGCCAGCAGCTTAGATATAAGACTAGCGGGAGGGGAGACCCAGTACTTC
cdr3_aa: CASSLDIRLAGGETQYF

v_call: TRBV7-6
clone_size: many
j_call: TRBJ1-1
d_call: -
cdr3_nt: TGTGCCAGCAGCGGGCAGGGAATCACTGAAGCTTTCTTT
cdr3_aa: CASSGQGITEAFF

v_call: TRBV20-1
clone_size: many
j_call: TRBJ2-7
d_call: -
cdr3_nt: TGCAGTGCTAGTAGGGGGAGAACCTACGAGCAGTACTTC
cdr3_aa: CSASRGRTYEQYF

v_call: TRBV3-1
clone_size: many
j_call: TRBJ2-2
d_call: -
cdr3_nt: TGTGCCAGCAGCCCGGCGGACAGTTACGGGGAGCTGTTTTTT
cdr3_aa: CASSPADSYGELFF

v_call: TRBV7-3
clone_size: few
j_call: TRBJ1-3
d_call: -
cdr3_nt: TGTGCCAGCAGCTTGGCGGTCTCTGGAAACGCCATATATTTT
cdr3_aa: CASSLAVSGNAIYF

v_call: TRBV10-3
clone_size: -
j_call: TRBJ2-7
d_call: -
cdr3_nt: TGTGCCATCAATCCCTCCTCAGGGACCGAGCAGTACTTC
cdr3_aa: CAINPSSGTEQYF

v_call: TRBV5-5
clone_size: many
j_call: TRBJ2-2
d_call: -
cdr3_nt: TGTGCCAGCAGCTTGGTAGGGGGGTCGAACACCGGGGAGCTGTTTTTT
cdr3_aa: CASSLVGGSNTGELFF

v_call: TRBV28
clone_size: many
j_call: TRBJ1-3
d_call: -
cdr3_nt: TGTGCCAGCACCGTTTGGGGGGCGCGTGGAAACACCATATATTTT
cdr3_aa: CASTVWGARGNTIYF

v_call: TRBV5-5
clone_size: few
j_call: TRBJ2-1
d_call: -
cdr3_nt: TGTGCCAGCAGCTTGTGGGGATATGAGCAGTTCTTC
cdr3_aa: CASSLWGYEQFF

v_call: TRBV2
clone_size: -
j_call: TRBJ1-2
d_call: -
cdr3_nt: TGTGCCAGCAGTGATCAAAGAGGGGACTATGGCTACACCTTC
cdr3_aa: CASSDQRGDYGYTF

v_call: TRBV5-1
clone_size: few
j_call: TRBJ2-3
d_call: TRBD1
cdr3_nt: TGCGCCAGCAGCTCACAGGGGATTAGCACAGATACGCAGTATTTT
cdr3_aa: CASSSQGISTDTQYF

v_call: TRBV2
clone_size: few
j_call: TRBJ2-6
d_call: -
cdr3_nt: TGTGCCAGCAGGAACAGGGTTTACTCTGGGGCCAACGTCCTGACTTTC
cdr3_aa: CASRNRVYSGANVLTF

v_call: TRBV18
clone_size: many
j_call: TRBJ2-1
d_call: TRBD1
cdr3_nt: TGTGCCAGCTCAGCGGACAGGGGTGTCAATGAGCAGTTCTTC
cdr3_aa: CASSADRGVNEQFF

v_call: TRBV7-9
clone_size: -
j_call: TRBJ2-7
d_call: -
cdr3_nt: TGTGCCAGCAGCACTCAGGGTGGCAGCGCCTACGAGCAGTACTTC
cdr3_aa: CASSTQGGSAYEQYF

v_call: TRBV7-2
clone_size: many
j_call: TRBJ2-1
d_call: -
cdr3_nt: TGTGCCAGCAGCTTACCGCGTTTGCTAGCCGCCTACAATGAGCAGTTCTTC
cdr3_aa: CASSLPRLLAAYNEQFF

v_call: TRBV4-1
clone_size: -
j_call: TRBJ2-1
d_call: -
cdr3_nt: TGCGCCAGCAGCCAAGAAGAGGGCCTAGGATACAATGAGCAGTTCTTC
cdr3_aa: CASSQEEGLGYNEQFF

v_call: TRBV7-9
clone_size: many
j_call: TRBJ1-1
d_call: TRBD1
cdr3_nt: TGTGCCAGCAGCTCGATTGACAGGGGAACTGAAGCTTTCTTT
cdr3_aa: CASSSIDRGTEAFF

v_call: TRBV4-1
clone_size: few
j_call: TRBJ2-7
d_call: -
cdr3_nt: TGCGCCAGCAGCCAAGGGGGCGGGAAGGGGCTTTACGAGCAGTACTTC
cdr3_aa: CASSQGGGKGLYEQYF

v_call: TRBV7-9
clone_size: few
j_call: TRBJ2-2
d_call: TRBD1
cdr3_nt: TGTGCCAGCAGCTTATCGTTACTTCGGGACAGGGAACCCGGGGAGCTGTTTTTT
cdr3_aa: CASSLSLLRDREPGELFF

v_call: TRBV2
clone_size: many
j_call: TRBJ2-1
d_call: TRBD1
cdr3_nt: TGTGCCAGCAGAAAGGCAGACAGGGTGGGTGAGCAGTTCTTC
cdr3_aa: CASRKADRVGEQFF

v_call: TRBV4-2
clone_size: few
j_call: TRBJ2-7
d_call: -
cdr3_nt: TGTGCCAGCAGCCAAGAGTGGAGCTACGAGCAGTACTTC
cdr3_aa: CASSQEWSYEQYF

v_call: TRBV30
clone_size: -
j_call: TRBJ2-7
d_call: -
cdr3_nt: TGTGCCTGGAGTAAAAATCGGGGGGAGCAGTACTTC
cdr3_aa: CAWSKNRGEQYF

v_call: TRBV28
clone_size: -
j_call: TRBJ1-2
d_call: -
cdr3_nt: TGTGCCAGCAGTTTGTGGCAGGCTGACTATGGCTACACCTTC
cdr3_aa: CASSLWQADYGYTF

v_call: TRBV5-8
clone_size: many
j_call: TRBJ1-1
d_call: -
cdr3_nt: TGTGCCAGCAGCTTGGGGGGGGTCAGGACTGAAGCTTTCTTT
cdr3_aa: CASSLGGVRTEAFF

v_call: TRBV7-9
clone_size: -
j_call: TRBJ1-2
d_call: TRBD1
cdr3_nt: TGTGCCAGCAGCTTAGGACAGGGGGCTCATGGCTACACCTTC
cdr3_aa: CASSLGQGAHGYTF

v_call: TRBV7-9
clone_size: many
j_call: TRBJ2-3
d_call: TRBD2
cdr3_nt: TGTGCCAGCAGCTTACTAGCGGGAGGGAGCACAGATACGCAGTATTTT
cdr3_aa: CASSLLAGGSTDTQYF

v_call: TRBV11-2
clone_size: many
j_call: TRBJ2-3
d_call: -
cdr3_nt: TGTGCCAGCAGCTTAAGTAACACAGATACGCAGTATTTT
cdr3_aa: CASSLSNTDTQYF

v_call: TRBV5-5
clone_size: once
j_call: TRBJ2-5
d_call: TRBD2
cdr3_nt: TGTGCCAGCAGCTCGGGAGGCTATCGGAAGCAAGAGACCCAGTACTTC
cdr3_aa: CASSSGGYRKQETQYF

v_call: TRBV7-3
clone_size: few
j_call: TRBJ2-2
d_call: -
cdr3_nt: TGTGCCAGCGGATTAGTTCAGCCCGGGGAGCTGTTTTTT
cdr3_aa: CASGLVQPGELFF

v_call: TRBV7-8
clone_size: many
j_call: TRBJ2-7
d_call: -
cdr3_nt: TGTGCCAGCAGCTTAGCACCAGGTCACTTTAGCTCCTACGAGCAGTACTTC
cdr3_aa: CASSLAPGHFSSYEQYF

v_call: TRBV6-2/TRBV6-3
clone_size: -
j_call: TRBJ1-5
d_call: -
cdr3_nt: TGTGCCAGCAGTGACGGTTATAGCAATCAGCCCCAGCATTTT
cdr3_aa: CASSDGYSNQPQHF

v_call: TRBV20-1
clone_size: many
j_call: TRBJ2-7
d_call: TRBD1
cdr3_nt: TGCAGTGCTAACTCTAACAGGGGTCGGTCCTACGAGCAGTACTTC
cdr3_aa: CSANSNRGRSYEQYF

v_call: TRBV7-9
clone_size: many
j_call: TRBJ2-7
d_call: -
cdr3_nt: TGTGCCAGCAGCTTAGGACCGCCGGACGAGCAGTACTTC
cdr3_aa: CASSLGPPDEQYF

v_call: TRBV20-1
clone_size: many
j_call: TRBJ2-7
d_call: -
cdr3_nt: TGCAGTGTTACCTTCGCGGTCTCCTACGAGCAGTACTTC
cdr3_aa: CSVTFAVSYEQYF

v_call: TRBV29-1
clone_size: -
j_call: TRBJ2-3
d_call: TRBD2
cdr3_nt: TGCAGCCCGGGGGGGCCAGATACGCAGTATTTT
cdr3_aa: CSPGGPDTQYF

v_call: TRBV3-1
clone_size: many
j_call: TRBJ2-3
d_call: -
cdr3_nt: TGTGCCAGCAGCCCTCCTTTGATCCGCGATACGCAGTATTTT
cdr3_aa: CASSPPLIRDTQYF

v_call: TRBV2
clone_size: -
j_call: TRBJ2-3
d_call: -
cdr3_nt: TGTGCCAGCAGGCCGACTCAGCAGACAGATACGCAGTATTTT
cdr3_aa: CASRPTQQTDTQYF

v_call: TRBV9
clone_size: many
j_call: TRBJ1-2
d_call: -
cdr3_nt: TGTGCCAGCAGCGTAGGTCCTGACAGTCTCTATGGCTACACCTTC
cdr3_aa: CASSVGPDSLYGYTF